Sequencing of this TCR beta chain was carried out in a study of blood T cell repertoires in COVID-19. On the study more broadly: The samples span acute and convalescent COVID-19 from the United States, Italy and Spain. PBMCs, B-cell-depleted T cells, or T cells were the source of the cDNA or gDNA that made up the material.

This clone was seen a handful of times. Original data processing: Reference gene primers were amplified, and this amplification served to estimate nucleated cell counts. The table came from immunoSEQ multiplex PCR; TCRdb's copy has only in-frame clones and leaves some out. That table gives V, J and clone size, and the DNA gave D and trimming. The sample lists around 260,000 clones; less than 90% were seen once. The CDR3 totals 12 residues. Germline V gene sequence: CDR1 MDHEN, CDR2 SYDVKM. Trimming pared 4 bases from V and 13 bases from J, leaving 13 bases between. The sequence derives from a human donor in a cohort sampled during active COVID-19. Sequenced sample: peripheral blood. The rearrangement uses TRBV28 and TRBJ2-2; no clear D gene. The CDR3 spells CASSSALRRLFF. The CDR3 DNA follows: TGTGCCAGCAGTTCGGCTCTCCGGAGGCTGTTTTTT.